This TCR beta chain derives from a study of spatial heterogeneity in lung cancer. Study-level background: In raw reads, more than 9.5 appearances on average were recorded for each unique TCR and UMI combination.

This clonotype was found many times. This beta chain is a stray read from a library made for alpha chains; its abundance is not meaningful. CDR1 DFQATT and CDR2 SNEGSKA come from the germline V gene (reference sequence). Trimming left V 1 base short and J 0 bases short, with 7 bases between. The CDR3 extends over 13 amino acids. Using its own MiXCR run on the 5' RACE reads, TCRdb lists one record per CDR3 protein. This sample has around 4,000 distinct CDR3 sequences; about 20% occur once, and the top ten carry approximately 23%. The sample's time point: sample taken at primary tumor resection. Whole RNA, which was extracted from tumor, nontumor lung tissue or frozen PBMC, was sequenced without any cell sorting.

The material was normal lung tissue next to the tumor, obtained at surgery. This chain connects TRBV20-1 to TRBJ2-7; TRBD2 might be the D (5 bases). This clonotype originated in a female donor with early-stage non-small cell lung cancer. CDR3 DNA sequence: TGCAGTGCTAGAGCGGGAAACTCCTACGAGCAGTACTTC. As protein: CSARAGNSYEQYF.